This is a list of T cell receptor beta chains from one sample in a study of graft-versus-host responses after intestinal transplantation. Some clones are missing from TCRdb's copy, which holds only in-frame ones; the method was immunoSEQ multiplex PCR. Of some 10,000 clones in the sample, roughly 92% were seen once. Sequenced here: PBMCs, sampled 105 days after intestinal transplantation. These receptors originate from a human patient who received an intestinal transplant, so some T cells may come from the graft donor. Both conserved end residues are part of each CDR3. The D gene is left open where the match is weak. The size field is filled for only some rows; it gives once, few, many or a size class.

d_call: -; j_call: TRBJ2-7; v_call: TRBV7-9; clone_size: -; cdr3_aa: CASSLATPYEQYF; cdr3_nt: TGTGCCAGCAGCTTAGCGACCCCATACGAGCAGTACTTC
d_call: -; j_call: TRBJ2-1; v_call: TRBV27; clone_size: -; cdr3_aa: CASSLGGVSYNEQFF; cdr3_nt: TGTGCCAGCAGTTTAGGCGGGGTCTCCTACAATGAGCAGTTCTTC
d_call: -; j_call: TRBJ1-2; v_call: TRBV13; clone_size: -; cdr3_aa: CASNAQGLYGYTF; cdr3_nt: TGTGCCAGCAATGCGCAAGGGTTGTATGGCTACACCTTC
d_call: -; j_call: TRBJ2-3; v_call: TRBV10-3; clone_size: -; cdr3_aa: CAISELVGQRDTQYF; cdr3_nt: TGTGCCATCAGTGAGTTGGTAGGGCAGAGGGATACGCAGTATTTT
d_call: -; j_call: TRBJ2-1; v_call: TRBV7-2; clone_size: -; cdr3_aa: CASRPRRLVHEQFF; cdr3_nt: TGTGCCAGCAGGCCCCGACGGTTAGTGCATGAGCAGTTCTTC
d_call: -; j_call: TRBJ2-3; v_call: TRBV18; clone_size: -; cdr3_aa: CASSPQDTQYF; cdr3_nt: TGTGCCAGCTCACCACAGGATACGCAGTATTTT
d_call: -; j_call: TRBJ2-3; v_call: TRBV9; clone_size: -; cdr3_aa: CASSVYSSTDTQYF; cdr3_nt: TGTGCCAGCAGCGTCTACTCTAGCACAGATACGCAGTATTTT
d_call: -; j_call: TRBJ2-5; v_call: TRBV30; clone_size: -; cdr3_aa: CAWSWDQETQYF; cdr3_nt: TGTGCCTGGAGTTGGGACCAAGAGACCCAGTACTTC
d_call: TRBD2; j_call: TRBJ2-7; v_call: TRBV4-2; clone_size: -; cdr3_aa: CASSQEGLANEQYF; cdr3_nt: TGTGCCAGCAGCCAAGAGGGACTAGCGAACGAGCAGTACTTC
d_call: -; j_call: TRBJ2-7; v_call: TRBV27; clone_size: -; cdr3_aa: CASSPTSTGTYEQYF; cdr3_nt: TGTGCCAGCAGTCCCACTTCCACAGGGACCTACGAGCAGTACTTC
d_call: TRBD2; j_call: TRBJ2-1; v_call: TRBV5-1; clone_size: -; cdr3_aa: CASSLASGGINEQFF; cdr3_nt: TGCGCCAGCAGCTTGGCCAGCGGGGGTATCAATGAGCAGTTCTTC
d_call: TRBD2; j_call: TRBJ2-1; v_call: TRBV7-3; clone_size: -; cdr3_aa: CASSPSGTRYNEQFF; cdr3_nt: TGTGCCAGCAGCCCAAGCGGGACTAGGTACAATGAGCAGTTCTTC
d_call: -; j_call: TRBJ2-1; v_call: TRBV5-4; clone_size: -; cdr3_aa: CASSFTGTYNEQFF; cdr3_nt: TGTGCCAGCAGCTTTACAGGGACCTACAATGAGCAGTTCTTC
d_call: -; j_call: TRBJ1-1; v_call: TRBV12-5; clone_size: -; cdr3_aa: CASGPGTDLASPEAFF; cdr3_nt: TGTGCTAGTGGGCCCGGGACTGATCTTGCGAGCCCTGAAGCTTTCTTT
d_call: -; j_call: TRBJ2-5; v_call: TRBV7-7; clone_size: -; cdr3_aa: CASSPNQETQYF; cdr3_nt: TGTGCCAGTTCGCCCAACCAAGAGACCCAGTACTTC
d_call: -; j_call: TRBJ2-7; v_call: TRBV7-9; clone_size: -; cdr3_aa: CASSPLVGGISSYEQYF; cdr3_nt: TGTGCCAGCAGCCCCTTGGTTGGGGGGATCAGCTCCTACGAGCAGTACTTC
d_call: -; j_call: TRBJ1-5; v_call: TRBV27; clone_size: -; cdr3_aa: CASSYTKIPGRDSNQPQHF; cdr3_nt: TGTGCCAGCAGTTATACTAAAATTCCGGGACGGGATAGCAATCAGCCCCAGCATTTT
d_call: -; j_call: TRBJ1-2; v_call: TRBV28; clone_size: once; cdr3_aa: CASSLRSGTHYGYTF; cdr3_nt: TGTGCCAGCAGTTTAAGGAGTGGGACACACTATGGCTACACCTTC
d_call: -; j_call: TRBJ2-4; v_call: TRBV11-2; clone_size: once; cdr3_aa: CASSFLGGRVAKNIQYF; cdr3_nt: TGTGCCAGCAGCTTCCTGGGGGGAAGAGTCGCCAAAAACATTCAGTACTTC
d_call: TRBD2; j_call: TRBJ2-7; v_call: TRBV6-1; clone_size: -; cdr3_aa: CASSEAILAGYEQYF; cdr3_nt: TGTGCCAGCAGTGAAGCCATACTAGCGGGCTACGAGCAGTACTTC
d_call: -; j_call: TRBJ1-6; v_call: TRBV13; clone_size: -; cdr3_aa: CASSPQGSTYNSPLHF; cdr3_nt: TGTGCCAGCAGCCCCCAGGGATCCACCTATAATTCACCCCTCCACTTT
d_call: -; j_call: TRBJ1-4; v_call: TRBV6-1; clone_size: -; cdr3_aa: CASSRNEKLFF; cdr3_nt: TGTGCCAGCAGCAGAAATGAAAAACTGTTTTTT
d_call: -; j_call: TRBJ2-5; v_call: TRBV7-3; clone_size: -; cdr3_aa: CASSLRSQETQYF; cdr3_nt: TGTGCCAGCAGCTTAAGGTCACAAGAGACCCAGTACTTC
d_call: TRBD2; j_call: TRBJ2-5; v_call: TRBV7-9; clone_size: -; cdr3_aa: CASSPKAGDEETQYF; cdr3_nt: TGTGCCAGCAGCCCAAAAGCGGGAGATGAAGAGACCCAGTACTTC
d_call: -; j_call: TRBJ1-1; v_call: TRBV28; clone_size: -; cdr3_aa: CASSTGGGANTEAFF; cdr3_nt: TGTGCCAGCAGTACCGGGGGAGGGGCCAACACTGAAGCTTTCTTT
d_call: -; j_call: TRBJ2-7; v_call: TRBV29-1; clone_size: -; cdr3_aa: CSVVAGSSYEQYF; cdr3_nt: TGCAGCGTTGTGGCCGGGAGCTCCTACGAGCAGTACTTC
d_call: TRBD1; j_call: TRBJ2-7; v_call: TRBV5-1; clone_size: -; cdr3_aa: CASSSRDSSYEQYF; cdr3_nt: TGCGCCAGCAGCAGTAGGGACAGTTCCTACGAGCAGTACTTC
d_call: TRBD2; j_call: TRBJ2-3; v_call: TRBV29-1; clone_size: -; cdr3_aa: CSVVFEAGGVADTQYF; cdr3_nt: TGCAGCGTTGTATTCGAAGCGGGAGGGGTTGCAGATACGCAGTATTTT
d_call: -; j_call: TRBJ2-7; v_call: TRBV5-5; clone_size: -; cdr3_aa: CASSWPGPPTSEQYF; cdr3_nt: TGTGCCAGCAGCTGGCCGGGACCGCCCACGAGCGAGCAGTACTTC
d_call: -; j_call: TRBJ2-1; v_call: TRBV6-4; clone_size: few; cdr3_aa: CASSDSEAPYNEQFF; cdr3_nt: TGTGCCAGCAGTGACTCTGAGGCCCCCTACAATGAGCAGTTCTTC
d_call: -; j_call: TRBJ1-3; v_call: TRBV6-1; clone_size: -; cdr3_aa: CASSGAVGNTIYF; cdr3_nt: TGTGCCAGCAGTGGGGCCGTAGGAAACACCATATATTTT
d_call: TRBD2; j_call: TRBJ2-3; v_call: TRBV6-1; clone_size: -; cdr3_aa: CASSERRGRNTQYF; cdr3_nt: TGTGCCAGCAGTGAAAGGCGGGGGAGGAATACGCAGTATTTT
d_call: TRBD1; j_call: TRBJ2-5; v_call: TRBV29-1; clone_size: -; cdr3_aa: CSVDGGTAQETQYF; cdr3_nt: TGCAGCGTTGATGGTGGGACAGCTCAAGAGACCCAGTACTTC
d_call: -; j_call: TRBJ1-5; v_call: TRBV5-3; clone_size: -; cdr3_aa: CARSQGRGPRGHQPQHF; cdr3_nt: TGTGCCAGAAGCCAAGGGCGGGGCCCCCGCGGGCATCAGCCCCAGCATTTT
d_call: -; j_call: TRBJ1-2; v_call: TRBV5-4; clone_size: -; cdr3_aa: CASSVSTEPNYGYTF; cdr3_nt: TGTGCCAGCAGCGTGAGTACGGAGCCGAACTATGGCTACACCTTC
d_call: -; j_call: TRBJ2-2; v_call: TRBV6-5; clone_size: -; cdr3_aa: CASSYQARGGTGELFF; cdr3_nt: TGTGCCAGCAGTTACCAAGCCCGAGGGGGGACCGGGGAGCTGTTTTTT
d_call: -; j_call: TRBJ2-3; v_call: TRBV6-5; clone_size: -; cdr3_aa: CASSYSAEVFDTQYF; cdr3_nt: TGTGCCAGCAGTTACTCGGCAGAGGTGTTTGATACGCAGTATTTT